The TCR beta chain described here comes from a study of T-cell memory formation after mild COVID-19. Overall study context: The study found TCR clusters largely donor specific. Study-wide results and caveats: The SARS-CoV-2 specificity of second-wave clones reaching peak at day 37 remained unverified. CD4+ clones that contracted lay mainly in CM and EM; CD8+ ones lay in EMRA. Cross-reactive memory seemingly joined, as some responding clones were found in pre-infection memory.

Of note for this clonotype: Antigen unknown.

This CDR3 is 14 amino acids long. Germline CDR1 is SGHDN and CDR2 is FVKESK. Trimming removed 3 bases from V and 3 bases from J, with 8 bases in between. Using its own MiXCR run on the 5' RACE reads, TCRdb lists one record per CDR3 protein. The sample includes approximately 580,000 distinct CDR3 sequences, roughly 20% of them seen just once. The chain is built from TRBV14 and TRBJ2-2; no definite D call. Sequenced material: PBMCs or a T cell subset sorted from them (not recorded which). The source of this sequence is an adult woman who had mild COVID-19 (a few samples of this study predate the infection). Cell type and time point are not known. CDR3 sequence: CASSQWGYTGELFF. In nucleotides, the CDR3 is TGTGCCAGCAGCCAGTGGGGTTACACCGGGGAGCTGTTTTTT.